This T cell receptor beta chain was sequenced during a study of T cell repertoires in cytomegalovirus infection. The overall study: A matching HLA type, together with CMV infection, was signaled by public TCR beta signatures.

V trimming: 2 bases; J trimming: 2 bases; junction bases outside the gene matches: 5. This CDR3 has 15 residues. Germline CDR1 is SGHVS and CDR2 is FQNEAQ. Overall study results and limits: In two of eight donors, the top clonotype was HLA-C-restricted CMV-specific.

TCRdb itself ran the reads through MiXCR, one entry per CDR3 protein. The repertoire holds just over 300,000 distinct CDR3 sequences, with roughly 16% as singletons. This clonotype was observed many times. What it binds is unknown. Sequencing input: PBMCs. This chain links TRBV7-8 with TRBJ2-5; TRBD1 agrees at 7 bases. This sequence was found in a human donor in good health (CMV status not recorded). Some clones in this sample may be carry-over from other donors' samples. The CDR3 sequence is CASSLSRDRQETQYF. The CDR3 coding sequence is TGTGCCAGCAGCTTAAGCCGGGACAGACAAGAGACCCAGTACTTC.